The clone carrying this TCR beta chain was found many times. No antigen is known for it. The germline gives CDR1 SNHLY, CDR2 FYNNEI. V was pared by 0 bases and J by 6 bases, with 8 bases of the junction left unmatched. The CDR3 length is 16 residues. This sample was included in a study of T cells in Graves' hyperthyroidism and ophthalmopathy. Regarding the study as a whole: Most thyroid clonotypes expanded above 0.001 appeared in blood too.

Amplified TCR beta CDR3 regions derived from RNA transcripts. First-round RT-PCR with HTBI primers amplified the TCR CDR3 region. Each CDR3 protein gets one entry after TCRdb re-called the multiplex PCR reads with MiXCR. This sample has fewer than 650,000 distinct CDR3 sequences, with 12% to 15% found just once. Uncontrolled infection, other autoimmune disease, pregnancy or lactation disqualified patients from enrolment. Diagnoses were established using clinical symptoms, serum thyroxine and TRAb, thyroid ultrasound and orbital computed tomography. The source of the PBMCs was less than 12 ml of fresh peripheral blood.

Sequencing was done on a sample of blood. The receptor was derived from a woman aged 18 to 35 with Graves' ophthalmopathy. The rearrangement uses TRBV2 and TRBJ2-7, with 10 bases aligning to TRBD2. For the CDR3, the DNA is TGTGCCAGCAGTGAAGCGTTGGCTAGCGGGAGAGGCGAGCAGTACTTC. Its translation is CASSEALASGRGEQYF.